Presented here are 18 T cell receptor beta chains from one specimen sequenced in a study of tumor and adjacent non-tumor tissue in lung cancer. A modified ARM-PCR protocol with three rounds of nested PCR amplified TCRbeta. A single record per CDR3 protein comes from TCRdb applying MiXCR to the multiplex PCR reads. The sample has 110,000 or so distinct CDR3 sequences, 75% seen once; the top ten hold around a third. RNA was extracted from bulk tissue without any cell sorting. Sequences were obtained from lung tumor tissue. These receptors were obtained from a woman aged 60-75 years with non-small cell lung cancer.

For this clonotype: This clone may be a read error of a much larger clone one base away. The chain couples TRBV12-3 or TRBV12-4 to TRBJ2-7; tentatively, D is TRBD1 (6 bases). V was pared by 6 bases and J by 5 bases, with 14 bases between. There are 13 residues in the CDR3. This chain's CDR3 is CASRRGQRNEQYF. Here the CDR3 DNA reads TGTGCCAGCAGACGAGGACAGAGGAACGAGCAGTACTTC.

This chain links TRBV6-5 with TRBJ2-1; D gene uncertain. The V end was cut by 4 bases, the J end by 5 bases, with 3 bases between. The CDR3 runs 11 residues. From germline, CDR1 is MNHEY and CDR2 SVGAGI. CDR3 sequence reads: CASSLNNEQFF. CDR3 coding DNA: TGTGCCAGCAGTTTAAACAATGAGCAGTTCTTC.

As regards this clonotype: This clone may be a read error of a much larger clone one base away. The chain recombines TRBV4-1 with TRBJ1-1; D ambiguous. The CDR3 sequence is 15 residues long. Germline assignment: CDR1 MGHRA and CDR2 YSYEKL. CDR3 protein: CASSHFGLSNTKAFF. The CDR3 nucleotides are TGCGCCAGCAGCCACTTCGGACTTTCGAACACTAAAGCTTTCTTT.

This clonotype was observed a single time. CDR3 DNA sequence: TGTGCCAGCAGTTTAGACAGGCGGCTCTCCTACGAGCAGTACTTC. Translated, it gives CASSLDRRLSYEQYF. The chain couples TRBV28 to TRBJ2-7; maybe TRBD1 (6 bases). The CDR3 length is 15 residues. The V and J ends lost 2 bases and 0 bases respectively, with 11 bases between them. Germline assignment: CDR1 MDHEN and CDR2 SYDVKM.

To note about this clonotype: This could be a read error, since a much larger clone is one nucleotide away. The rearrangement links TRBV20-1 to TRBJ2-1; the match to TRBD2 covers 11 bases. The length of the CDR3 is 12 residues. Germline V gene lookup returns CDR1 DFQATT and CDR2 SNEGSKA (reference sequence). This chain's CDR3 is CRATSGRGEQFF. The CDR3 DNA is TGCCGTGCTACTAGCGGGAGAGGAGAGCAGTTCTTC.

This clonotype came up many times. The V gene is TRBV30, the J gene TRBJ2-1; 8 bases are shared with TRBD1. Germline values: CDR1 GTSNPN, CDR2 SVGIG (reference sequence). The V segment lost 2 bases and the J segment 4 bases; nucleotides outside the gene matches: 7. CDR3 length: 15 amino acids. The CDR3 DNA reads as TGTGCCTGGAGTATCACCGGGACAGGTTACAATGAGCAGTTCTTC. Translation gives CAWSITGTGYNEQFF.

For this clonotype: No conserved phenylalanine or tryptophan is present at the end of the CDR3, so a read error is the likely explanation. The limits of the CDR3 on the DNA are not certain, so only TCRdb's listed CDR3 is given. This chain links TRBV11-2 with TRBJ2-7; TRBD2, the table's D call, lacks a check against the DNA. Looked up from germline, CDR1 is SGHAT and CDR2 is FQNNGV. Inclusive of both ends, the CDR3 amounts to 15 amino acids. CDR3 protein: CTSSYGTSVSYEQCL.

Comment on this clonotype: Mismatch with germline at one junction end may stem from a read error. This chain uses TRBV20-1 with TRBJ2-7; the match to TRBD1 covers 7 bases. With the DNA end fitting TRBJ2-1 better, the J assignment may be wrong. Per the germline V gene, CDR1 is DFQATT and CDR2 is SNEGSKA (reference sequence). This CDR3 is 13 amino acids long. CDR3 protein: CSATGERYYEQFF. CDR3 sequence (DNA): TGTAGTGCTACAGGGGAGAGGTACTACGAGCAGTTCTTC.

Concerning this clonotype: A clone one base away is much larger, so this may be a read error. The V and J genes are TRBV14 and TRBJ2-1; D perhaps matches TRBD1 (5 bases). Germline V lookup: CDR1 SGHDN, CDR2 FVKESK. The CDR3 has 16 amino acids. V was pared by 4 bases and J by 5 bases, with 18 bases between. DNA of the CDR3: TGTGCCAGCAGCCTGTACGACTGGGGCACCCACAATGAGCAGTTCTTC. Translating gives CASSLYDWGTHNEQFF.

About this clonotype: The germline gene is not matched at one end of the junction; a read error may be the cause. V is TRBV11-3 and J is TRBJ1-1; no clear D gene. The CDR3 runs to 15 residues. Germline values: CDR1 SGHNT, CDR2 YENEEA. CDR3 bases: TGTGCCAGCGGCTTAGATTCGGGGAGAGGCATTGAAGCTTTATTT. As protein: CASGLDSGRGIEALF.

With respect to this clonotype: At one of its ends the junction is not consistent with the germline gene, which may arise from a read error. The V call is TRBV20-1, the J call TRBJ2-3, with TRBD2 matching over 10 bases. There are 17 residues in the CDR3. Germline CDR1 DFQATT, CDR2 SNEGSKA (reference sequence). The CDR3, as DNA: TGCAGTGCTAGAGATCAGCTAGCGGGGGCGTCCACTGATACCCAGTGTTTT. This encodes CSARDQLAGASTDTQCF.

Details on this clonotype: Being one base from a much bigger clone, this may be a read error. The chain has TRBV20-1 and TRBJ2-5, with TRBD2 identical over 9 bases. The CDR3 has 16 residues. Germline assignment: CDR1 DFQATT and CDR2 SNEGSKA (reference sequence). CDR3 protein: CSARGIAGDGQESQYF. The CDR3 region has the DNA TGCAGTGCTAGAGGTATAGCGGGAGATGGCCAAGAGAGCCAGTACTTC.

The genes are TRBV11-1 and TRBJ2-1, with TRBD1 as a possible D gene (6 bases). Per the germline V gene, CDR1 is SGHAT and CDR2 is FQDESV (reference sequence). Between the trimmed V and J ends, which lost 8 bases and 7 bases, there was a span of 12 bases. This CDR3 has 12 amino acids. The CDR3 nucleotides read TGTGCCAGCTGCCCAAGGGGGAATGAGCAGTTCTTC. It translates to CASCPRGNEQFF.

V usage is TRBV6-6 and J usage is TRBJ2-2; D remains ambiguous. Trimming left V 5 bases short and J 2 bases short, with 6 bases between. The CDR3 sequence is 13 residues long. The germline CDR1 and CDR2 sequences are MNHNY and SVGAGI (reference sequence). The CDR3 DNA reads TGTGCCAGCAGTAGCCCAAACACCGGGGAGCTGTTTTTT. Translating it yields CASSSPNTGELFF.

This clonotype was counted ten times or more. V gene TRBV28 combines with J gene TRBJ1-1; D call uncertain. Trimming removed 6 bases at V and 4 bases at J, with 21 bases between. The CDR3 sequence is 16 residues long. Germline CDR1 MDHEN, CDR2 SYDVKM. CDR3 coding DNA: TGTGCCAGCAGAGCCGGTGGGCTCGAGGCAGGCACTGAAGCTTTCTTT. It is translated as CASRAGGLEAGTEAFF.

Turning to this clonotype: A much larger clonotype is one base distant, so this may be a read error. The chain joins TRBV6-2 or TRBV6-3 to TRBJ2-7, with TRBD2 as a possible D gene (6 bases). From germline, CDR1 is MNHEY and CDR2 SVGEGT. The CDR3 sequence is 12 residues long. The CDR3 nucleotides read TGTGCCAGCAGTGAGCGGGCAAGGGAGCAGTGCTTC. Translating gives CASSERAREQCF.

In the case of this clonotype: A much more abundant neighbour one base away suggests this may be a read error. CDR3 bases: TGTACCATCAGTGAGGATGGACAGGGGCGGGAGCAGTTCTTC. Residues: CTISEDGQGREQFF. This chain joins TRBV10-3 and TRBJ2-1; 9 bases map to TRBD1. CDR1 and CDR2 from the germline V gene are ENHRY and SYGVKD. The CDR3 is made up of 14 amino acids.

Concerning this clonotype: Germline is not matched at one junction end, which may reflect a read error. This chain links TRBV11-2 with TRBJ1-6; D unclear. This CDR3 region has 14 residues. Germline V gives CDR1 SGHAT, CDR2 FQNNGV. CDR3 DNA sequence: TGTGCCAGCAGCTTAGACCCAAGGGCCTCACCCCACCACTTT. Its protein product is CASSLDPRASPHHF.